This record concerns one TCR beta chain sequence. The sample holds a few counts of this clonotype. The clone's antigen remains unknown. No base quality values were provided; no much bigger clone lies one nucleotide off. The data stem from a study of T-cell reconstitution after alpha-beta-depleted transplantation in children (dated by TCRdb to the mid-2010s). Regarding the study in general: Using TCR repertoire profiling, the study quantitatively followed how T-cell immune reconstitution unfolded in children after TCRalphabeta/CD19-depleted allogeneic hematopoietic cell transplantation.

Per the publication, the treatment or condition label means: allogeneic hematopoietic cell transplantation with graft depleted of TCRalphabeta T cells and CD19 B cells. The children who served as transplant recipients had been given grafts of TCRalphabeta/CD19-depleted allogeneic hematopoietic cells. The method was PCR. Instrument used: Illumina HiSeq 2500. TCR libraries were prepared with molecular barcoding, using unique molecular identifiers to normalize TCRbeta repertoire quantification. The public sequencing data were trimmed at Q25 with fastp and processed into clonotypes with MiXCR by TCRdb, which kept only in-frame beta chains. Entries that share a CDR3 protein sequence are merged under the most common genes and DNA. This sample gives about 980,000 distinct CDR3 sequences in total; about 29% of them show up just once. In total, the top ten clones hold approximately 30% of the sample. The CDR3 covers 15 residues, taking in both the cysteine and the phenylalanine. Only the CDR3 DNA stays, 45 bases, in frame from base 1. CDR1 and CDR2 (MNHNS, SASEGT) derive from the germline V gene. V sheds 6 bases and J sheds 2 bases, leaving 17 bases between their ends.

The investigation overall reported the following: Over subsequent months, a decline in hyperexpanded clone frequencies was noted, and after one year, T-cell counts and TCRbeta diversity were mostly ascribed to newly produced T cells. The apparently early recovery of alphabetaT-cell counts about two months after transplant reportedly depended on only several hundred rapidly expanded clones that came from non-depleted graft cells. In some patients, the high TCRbeta diversity seen at day 60 was put down to recipient T cells and intrathymic progenitors that had survived conditioning.

This sample comprised PBMCs, mostly from graft donor cells, obtained 360 days after TCRalphabeta/CD19-depleted stem cell transplant. This receptor was taken from a boy in the first two years of life who had a stem cell transplant for SCID, so the T cells may come from the graft donor. Recombination joined TRBV6-1 with TRBJ2-7; TRBD2 is perhaps the D gene, given 6 matching bases. The nucleotide sequence is given as TGTGCCAGCAGCGACGGGGGAGGTGGGACCTACGAGCAGTACTTC. The resulting protein is CASSDGGGGTYEQYF.